This is a list of T cell receptor beta chains from one sample in a study of T cell repertoires in cytomegalovirus infection. Their recognized antigens are unknown. TCRdb re-called the reads with MiXCR, one entry per CDR3 protein. The data contain about 830,000 distinct CDR3 sequences, about 30% of them singletons. The material sequenced was cultured CD8+ T cells from PBMCs, taken from culture after CMV antigen stimulation. Every receptor here comes from a human donor in good health (CMV status not recorded). Some clones in this sample may be carry-over from other donors' samples. Each CDR3 is given with its conserved first and last residue. D genes are given only for firm matches. For some rows the clone size is stated as once, few or many, or as a class when expanded; others skip it.

d_call j_call v_call clone_size cdr3_nt cdr3_aa
TRBD1 TRBJ2-7 TRBV7-2 many TGTGCCAGCAGCAAGCCTCGGACAGGTATCTACGAGCAGTACTTC CASSKPRTGIYEQYF
- TRBJ1-2 TRBV9 few TGTGCCAGCAGCGGGACAGCCGACTATGGCTACACCTTC CASSGTADYGYTF
- TRBJ2-5 TRBV3-1 - TGTGCCAGCAGCGCCGATCGCTGGGAGACCCAGTACTTC CASSADRWETQYF
- TRBJ2-7 TRBV27 - TGTGCCAGCAGTTTATTAGGCCCCGACGAGCAGTACTTC CASSLLGPDEQYF
TRBD2 TRBJ2-1 TRBV7-8 few TGTGCCAGCAGCCCGACTAGCGGGTGGTTAGAGCAGTTCTTC CASSPTSGWLEQFF
- TRBJ1-5 TRBV5-5 - TGTGCCAGCAGCTTAGCCGAAAAAAGCAATCAGCCCCAGCATTTT CASSLAEKSNQPQHF
- TRBJ2-5 TRBV12-5 - TGTGCTAGTGGTTTGGACAGACCGCGGGGGACCCAGTACTTC CASGLDRPRGTQYF
- TRBJ1-3 TRBV7-2 - TGTGCCAGCAGCTCACACGGAGGGGTTCCTGGAAACACCATATATTTT CASSSHGGVPGNTIYF
- TRBJ1-6 TRBV7-8 many TGTGCCAGCAGCTCCGAAGATTCACCCCTCCACTTT CASSSEDSPLHF
TRBD1 TRBJ1-5 TRBV7-8 - TGTGCCAGCAGCGAGGGACAGGGGGTAACGGTCCATCAGCCCCAGCATTTT CASSEGQGVTVHQPQHF
- TRBJ2-3 TRBV12-3/TRBV12-4 - TGTGCCAGCAGTTTGGGGGGGACAGTTGATACAGATACGCAGTATTTT CASSLGGTVDTDTQYF
- TRBJ2-2 TRBV6-1 - TGTGCCAGCATTCCATCCCAGGGAGATTACGGCGGGGAGCTGTTTTTT CASIPSQGDYGGELFF
- TRBJ2-3 TRBV10-3 few TGTGCCATCAGTGAGTCTACTAGCCCTTCGCCAGATACGCAGTATTTT CAISESTSPSPDTQYF
- TRBJ1-1 TRBV20-1 few TGCAGTGCTAGAGATCTCCCAGGGTGGACTGAAGCTTTCTTT CSARDLPGWTEAFF
TRBD2 TRBJ2-1 TRBV2 - TGTGCCAGCAGGAGCGGGGAACACTCCTACAATGAGCAGTTCTTC CASRSGEHSYNEQFF
- TRBJ1-5 TRBV24-1 - TGTGCCACCAGTGATTCATCGAGCAATCAGCCCCAGCATTTT CATSDSSSNQPQHF
- TRBJ1-2 TRBV27 - TGTGCCAGCAGAGGTCAGACAGGCTCGTATGGCTACACCTTC CASRGQTGSYGYTF
- TRBJ2-1 TRBV27 few TGTGCCAGCAGTTTAACGGGGAAAAAGTTCTTC CASSLTGKKFF
TRBD2 TRBJ2-5 TRBV7-4 - TGTGCCAGCAGCTTATACCCTAGCGGGGGGGCTGAGACCCAGTACTTC CASSLYPSGGAETQYF
TRBD1 TRBJ1-4 TRBV4-2 few TGTGCCAGCAGCCAAGATGTGACAGGGAGGGATGAAAAACTGTTTTTT CASSQDVTGRDEKLFF
TRBD2 TRBJ2-3 TRBV20-1 - TGCAGTGCCACCACCGGACTAGCGGCCTACACAGATACGCAGTATTTT CSATTGLAAYTDTQYF
TRBD1 TRBJ1-2 TRBV12-3/TRBV12-4 few TGTGCCAGCACCGACAGGGTTTATGGCTACACCTTC CASTDRVYGYTF
TRBD2 TRBJ2-5 TRBV20-1 - TGCAGTGCGCCTGCCGGGACTAGCGGGCGCAAGACCCAGTACTTC CSAPAGTSGRKTQYF
- TRBJ2-2 TRBV5-1 few TGCGCCAGCACCTCTCCGGGCCTTTTACCGAACACCGGGGAGCTGTTTTTT CASTSPGLLPNTGELFF
- TRBJ1-1 TRBV28 few TGTGCCAGCAGTTTCTTTAAGGGCACTGAAGCTTTCTTT CASSFFKGTEAFF
- TRBJ2-1 TRBV11-2 - TGTGCCAGCAGCTTACGACCGGGACCCGTCAATGAGCAGTTCTTC CASSLRPGPVNEQFF
- TRBJ1-1 TRBV7-3 - TGTGCCAGCAGCTTATTTGGGGGTTCGGGCACTGAAGCTTTCTTT CASSLFGGSGTEAFF
TRBD2 TRBJ2-5 TRBV5-4 once TGTGCCAGCAGCTTGAAAGCGGGGGAAGCGGAGACCCAGTACTTC CASSLKAGEAETQYF
- TRBJ2-5 TRBV10-3 few TGTGCCATCAGTCCTCAAAGAGACAGAGAGACCCAGTACTTC CAISPQRDRETQYF
- TRBJ1-2 TRBV19 - TGTGCCAGTAGTAGGTCCCGGGACAACGCTGGCTACACCTTC CASSRSRDNAGYTF
TRBD1 TRBJ2-6 TRBV25-1 few TGTGCCAGCAGTGAATATTATTCTGGTGGGACAGGGGATCTGTCTGGGGCCAACGTCCTGACTTTC CASSEYYSGGTGDLSGANVLTF
- TRBJ1-1 TRBV19 - TGTGCCAGTAGCCCAAGGCGGGGCCGGTACACTGAAGCTTTCTTT CASSPRRGRYTEAFF
- TRBJ1-5 TRBV9 - TGTGCCAGCAGTAGAGAAGACAGCCGCAATCAGCCCCAGCATTTT CASSREDSRNQPQHF
- TRBJ2-5 TRBV27 - TGTGCCAGCAGTTCGGGGCGACGAGAGACCCAGTACTTC CASSSGRRETQYF
- TRBJ2-1 TRBV19 few TGTGCCAGTAGTATAGGGAGGGAAGGGTACAATGAGCAGTTCTTC CASSIGREGYNEQFF
TRBD1 TRBJ2-1 TRBV7-9 - TGTGCCAGCAGCCCACGGGACAGGAGATACAATGAGCAGTTCTTC CASSPRDRRYNEQFF
TRBD2 TRBJ2-3 TRBV7-6 - TGTGCCAGCAGCTTAGAACAGCGGGGGGGCGCAGATACGCAGTATTTT CASSLEQRGGADTQYF
- TRBJ2-1 TRBV5-1 - TGCGCCAGCAGCTTGGGGGTGACAGGAGTCGATGAGCAGTTCTTC CASSLGVTGVDEQFF